This entry features one T cell receptor (beta chain) sequence. Between the trimmed V and J ends, which lost 4 bases and 4 bases, there was a span of 13 bases. This CDR3 comprises 14 residues. Per germline, CDR1 MGHRA and CDR2 YSYEKL. This specimen belongs to a study of T cells after yellow fever vaccination. TCR cDNA, made by 5'RACE template switching, carried an added universal primer site and UMIs. TCRdb used MiXCR to reprocess the 5' RACE reads, holding one entry per CDR3 protein. The sample holds around 340,000 distinct CDR3 sequences, 8% to 10% seen once. This material consisted of PBMCs, taken on the day of the first yellow fever vaccination. This TCR derives from a man between 18 and 35 years old who received the YFV17D yellow fever vaccine. The chain is built from TRBV4-1 and TRBJ2-5; D is ambiguous. The CDR3 protein is CASSPPNDRETQYF. The CDR3 nucleotides read TGCGCCAGCAGCCCCCCGAACGACCGAGAGACCCAGTACTTC.